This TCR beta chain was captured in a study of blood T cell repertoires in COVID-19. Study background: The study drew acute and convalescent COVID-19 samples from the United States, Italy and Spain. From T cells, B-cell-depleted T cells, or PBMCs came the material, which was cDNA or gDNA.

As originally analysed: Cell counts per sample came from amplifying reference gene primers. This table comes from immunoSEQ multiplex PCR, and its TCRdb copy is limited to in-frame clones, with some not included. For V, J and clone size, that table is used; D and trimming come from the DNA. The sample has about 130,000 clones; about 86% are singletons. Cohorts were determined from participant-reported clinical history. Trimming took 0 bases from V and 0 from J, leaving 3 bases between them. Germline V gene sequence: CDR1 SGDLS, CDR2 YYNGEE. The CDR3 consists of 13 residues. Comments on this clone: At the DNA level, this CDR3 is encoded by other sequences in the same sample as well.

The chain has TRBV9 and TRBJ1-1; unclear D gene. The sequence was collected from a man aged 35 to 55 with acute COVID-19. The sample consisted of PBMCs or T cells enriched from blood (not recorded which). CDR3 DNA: TGTGCCAGCAGCGTAGCGGTGAACACTGAAGCTTTCTTT. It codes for CASSVAVNTEAFF.